This TCR beta chain stems from a study of T cell responses to AZD1222 COVID-19 vaccine. CDR1 SEHNR and CDR2 FQNEAQ come from the germline V gene (reference sequence). CDR3 length: 14 residues. Trimming cost V 3 bases and J 3 bases, with 9 bases left between them. The data were produced by immunoSEQ multiplex PCR, yet TCRdb's version contains in-frame clones alone and is incomplete. The sample has some 120,000 clones; 88% are singletons. In regard to this clone: Its cognate antigen is unknown.

The study, taken as a whole, reports: Only a handful of AZD1222 recipients, roughly 6 in all, had baseline seropositivity.

V and J are TRBV7-9 and TRBJ2-4, with unresolved D. This receptor was taken from an adult in good health. The source material was peripheral blood, sampled on day 0 of MenACWY control vaccination. In nucleotides, the CDR3 is TGTGCCAGCAGCTTTCCTTTAGGCAAAAACATTCAGTACTTC. Translated: CASSFPLGKNIQYF.